The source of this T cell receptor beta chain is a study of blood T cell repertoires in COVID-19. Study overall: Sites in the United States, Italy and Spain provided acute and convalescent COVID-19 samples. Sources were T cells, B-cell-depleted T cells, or PBMCs; the material itself was cDNA or gDNA.

Trimming cost V 1 base and J 0 bases, with 12 bases left between them. The CDR3 consists of 17 residues. Germline-derived CDR1 and CDR2 are MGHRA and YSYEKL. Original methodology: How many nucleated cells were present was estimated from reference gene primer amplification. Measured with immunoSEQ multiplex PCR; TCRdb has only the in-frame clones, and not every one. V and J calls and clone size are those listed in that table; D and trimming were worked out from the DNA. The data contain around 200,000 clones, 90% of them singletons. Grouping used clinical history reported by participants in a survey and questionnaire.

This TCR derives from a man aged 30-40 years who had recovered from COVID-19. The sequencing sample was made of PBMCs or T cells enriched from blood (not recorded which). The V and J genes are TRBV4-1 and TRBJ1-4; D is unresolved. The CDR3 spells CASSQGGVRTTNEKLFF. CDR3 nucleotides: TGCGCCAGCAGCCAAGGGGGAGTGAGAACAACTAATGAAAAACTGTTTTTT.